Presented here are 23 T cell receptor beta chains from one specimen sequenced in a study of T cell repertoires in cytomegalovirus infection. TCRdb used MiXCR to reprocess the reads, holding one entry per CDR3 protein. The sample shows 100,000 or so distinct CDR3 sequences, less than 25% of them seen only once. Sequenced sample: CD8+ T cells from PBMCs. The receptors were gathered from a human donor in good health (CMV status not recorded). Some clones in this sample may be carry-over from other donors' samples.

This clonotype was recorded at least ten times. The chain has TRBV6-2 or TRBV6-3 and TRBJ2-2; D perhaps matches TRBD2 (6 bases). Germline CDR1 reads MNHEY; CDR2 reads SVGEGT. The CDR3 loop spans 15 amino acids. Deletions cut 0 bases from V and 2 bases from J, with 7 bases between. The CDR3 protein is CASSYSRGNTGELFF. The DNA of the CDR3 is TGTGCCAGCAGTTACTCGCGGGGTAACACCGGGGAGCTGTTTTTT.

This chain connects TRBV12-3 or TRBV12-4 to TRBJ2-7; 10 bases agree with TRBD1. With V trimmed by 5 bases and J by 2 bases, 9 bases remained unmatched. This CDR3 region has 16 residues. The CDR3 loop is CASSAPGQGWPYEQYF. The CDR3 DNA is TGTGCCAGCAGTGCCCCGGGACAGGGGTGGCCCTACGAGCAGTACTTC.

This clonotype was seen a single time. A much larger clonotype is one base distant, so this may be a read error. The rearrangement joins TRBV7-8 to TRBJ2-7; 7 nucleotides match TRBD1. This CDR3 has 15 amino acids. Germline CDR1 SGHVS, CDR2 FQNEAQ. CDR3 nucleotide sequence: TGTGCCAGCTGCTTATTACCGGGACAGAGCTACGAGCAGTACTTC. Protein product: CASCLLPGQSYEQYF.

The rearrangement joins TRBV12-3 or TRBV12-4 to TRBJ2-7, with no clear D. V lost 5 bases, J lost 3 bases, and 8 bases lay in between. This CDR3 region has 12 residues. CDR3 loop: CASSLLYYEQYF. The CDR3 DNA reads as TGTGCCAGCAGTCTCCTTTACTACGAGCAGTACTTC.

The table lists this clonotype with a few counts. This chain's CDR3 is CASSIGDTPSTDTQYF. CDR3 bases: TGTGCCAGTAGTATTGGAGACACCCCTAGCACAGATACGCAGTATTTT. V and J are TRBV19 and TRBJ2-3; D not certain. Germline V lookup: CDR1 LNHDA, CDR2 SQIVND (reference sequence). V dropped 3 bases and J dropped 0 bases, with 13 bases sitting between them. CDR3 length: 16 amino acids.

There are a few counts of this clonotype. The chain has TRBV20-1 and TRBJ2-5, with 7 bases that match TRBD2. This CDR3 has 15 amino acids. V dropped 4 bases and J dropped 4; count of bases not matched to a gene: 12. Germline lookup yields CDR1 DFQATT and CDR2 SNEGSKA (reference sequence). The CDR3 coding sequence is TGCAGTGCTAACCCCCTGGGGAGGGAGGGAGAGACCCAGTACTTC. It is translated as CSANPLGREGETQYF.

This clonotype was found many times. CDR3 in amino acids: CASGVLAGGLGTQYF. The CDR3 DNA follows: TGTGCCAGCGGAGTACTAGCGGGGGGCCTCGGGACGCAGTATTTT. This chain uses TRBV7-2 with TRBJ2-3; 12 nucleotides agree with TRBD2. V was clipped by 8 bases and J by 9 bases; unmatched bases: 12. Germline assignment: CDR1 SGHTA and CDR2 FQGNSA. The CDR3 extends over 15 amino acids.

This clonotype was observed a few times. V is TRBV11-3 and J is TRBJ2-5; D not certain. With 5 bases removed from V and 4 bases from J, the gap between germline ends came to 8 bases. The CDR3 is 12 residues long. The germline gives CDR1 SGHNT, CDR2 YENEEA. For the CDR3, the DNA is TGTGCCAGCAGCACGATCGGAGAGACCCAGTACTTC. Translation gives CASSTIGETQYF. The entire variable domain, with the rest obtained from reference TRBV11-3 and TRBJ2-5, is as follows: EAGVVQSPRYKIIEKKQPVAFWCNPISGHNTLYWYLQNLGQGPELLIRYENEEAVDDSQLPKDRFSAERLKGVDSTLKIQPAELGDSAVYLCASSTIGETQYFGPGTRLLVL.

The rearrangement joins TRBV5-1 to TRBJ2-7, with D perhaps being TRBD1 or TRBD2 (5 bases each). CDR1 and CDR2 from the germline V gene are SGHRS and YFSETQ. This CDR3 has 14 residues. V lost 4 bases to trimming and J lost 7 bases, with 18 bases between them. CDR3 region: CASSLSGTRVEQYF. DNA of the CDR3: TGCGCCAGCAGCCTATCCGGGACCCGTGTGGAGCAGTACTTC.

This chain joins TRBV6-5 and TRBJ2-7, with 7 bases matching TRBD2. CDR1 and CDR2 from the germline V gene are MNHEY and SVGAGI. The CDR3 totals 13 residues. Trimming cost V 1 base and J 4 bases; bases outside gene matches: 1. CDR3: CASSYYGGYEQYF. CDR3 DNA: TGTGCCAGCAGTTACTACGGGGGGTACGAGCAGTACTTC.

The gene calls are TRBV12-3 or TRBV12-4 and TRBJ2-5, with 8 bases identical to TRBD2. After removal of 7 bases from V and 3 bases from J, the junction contained 7 bases not matched to a gene. The CDR3 is made up of 14 amino acids. The CDR3 here is CASTPGGPKETQYF. For the CDR3, the DNA is TGTGCCAGCACCCCGGGGGGGCCGAAAGAGACCCAGTACTTC.

The sample holds a few counts of this clonotype. The chain employs TRBV4-3 and TRBJ1-4, with D possibly TRBD1 on 5 matching bases. The germline V gene encodes CDR1 LGHNA and CDR2 YSLEER. V was cut by 4 bases and J by 4 bases, with 13 bases left in between. This CDR3 region has 15 residues. CDR3: CASSPQEGSNEKLFF. The CDR3, as DNA: TGCGCCAGCAGCCCCCAGGAGGGGAGTAATGAAAAACTGTTTTTT.

This clonotype was observed at least ten times. The chain is built from TRBV11-2 and TRBJ2-5; D possibly corresponds to TRBD2 (6 bases). This CDR3 has 15 residues. The germline V gene encodes CDR1 SGHAT and CDR2 FQNNGV. Trimming left V 5 bases short and J 0 bases short, with 13 bases between. The CDR3 bases are TGTGCCAGCAGCGTGTTAGCGGCTAACCAAGAGACCCAGTACTTC. Translating gives CASSVLAANQETQYF.

This clonotype was observed many times. The V and J genes are TRBV12-3 or TRBV12-4 and TRBJ1-2; 7 nucleotides align to TRBD1. After removal of 6 bases from V and 7 bases from J, the junction contained 8 bases not matched to a gene. The CDR3 extends over 13 amino acids. The CDR3 coding sequence is TGTGCCAGCAGCTCCACAGGGGTTTTTGGCTACACCTTC. Its protein product is CASSSTGVFGYTF.

The chain recombines TRBV28 with TRBJ1-1, with 8 bases identical to TRBD1. The CDR3 contains 15 residues. The trim removed 6 bases at V and 4 bases at J, leaving 10 bases unmatched. Germline assignment: CDR1 MDHEN and CDR2 SYDVKM. The CDR3 reads CASRTGAQGSTEAFF. In DNA form, the CDR3 reads TGTGCCAGCAGGACAGGGGCCCAAGGATCCACTGAAGCTTTCTTT.

The chain links TRBV10-3 to TRBJ2-7; the match to TRBD2 covers 9 bases. Germline CDR1 is ENHRY and CDR2 is SYGVKD. Trimming at V came to 2 bases and at J to 2 bases, leaving 4 bases not matched to a gene. There are 15 residues in the CDR3. CDR3 residues: CAISEVVAGAYEQYF. The CDR3 DNA reads TGTGCCATCAGTGAGGTAGTAGCGGGAGCCTACGAGCAGTACTTC.

This clonotype was detected a few times. This chain connects TRBV7-9 to TRBJ2-7, with 8 bases aligning to TRBD2. This CDR3 spans 15 amino acids. With V trimmed by 3 bases and J by 4 bases, 8 bases remained unmatched. The germline V gene has CDR1 SEHNR and CDR2 FQNEAQ (reference sequence). CDR3 amino acids: CASSFRSGSMYEQYF. The CDR3 DNA is TGTGCCAGCAGCTTCCGGAGCGGGAGCATGTACGAGCAGTACTTC.

The rearrangement uses TRBV4-3 and TRBJ2-1, with D unresolved. Germline values: CDR1 LGHNA, CDR2 YSLEER. V was trimmed by 0 bases and J by 5 bases, leaving 8 bases between them. The CDR3 totals 14 residues. The CDR3 region is CASSQDLRDNEQFF. In DNA form, the CDR3 reads TGCGCCAGCAGCCAAGATCTACGCGACAATGAGCAGTTCTTC.

The chain is built from TRBV7-9 and TRBJ2-1, with a possible D match to TRBD2 (5 bases). Trimming took off 0 bases at V and 8 bases at J, with 8 bases between the two ends. The CDR3 totals 13 residues. Germline V gene sequence: CDR1 SEHNR, CDR2 FQNEAQ (reference sequence). Here the CDR3 reads CASSLAAGYEQFF. The DNA for the CDR3 is TGTGCCAGCAGCTTAGCGGCGGGCTATGAGCAGTTCTTC.

CDR3 amino acids: CASSQDSLYQPQHF. The CDR3 bases are TGTGCCAGCAGCCAGGACAGCTTGTATCAGCCCCAGCATTTT. The rearrangement joins TRBV5-5 to TRBJ1-5, with D possibly being TRBD1 (6 bases). The V end lost 4 bases, the J end lost 5 bases, and 13 bases lay between the germline ends. From germline, CDR1 is SGHKS and CDR2 YYEKEE (reference sequence). The CDR3 runs to 14 residues.

This clonotype has more than one count but fewer than ten. V usage is TRBV11-2 and J usage is TRBJ2-1; 7 bases match TRBD2. Trimming removed 0 bases from V and 8 bases from J; junction bases left unmatched: 13. The length of the CDR3 is 17 residues. Germline values: CDR1 SGHAT, CDR2 FQNNGV. CDR3 residues: CASSLDGGDYLMYEQFF. The CDR3 nucleotides are TGTGCCAGCAGCTTAGATGGGGGGGACTATCTAATGTATGAGCAGTTCTTC.

This clonotype was seen ten or more times. The chain carries TRBV7-2 and TRBJ2-7, with a tentative D call TRBD2 (6 bases). V was cut by 4 bases and J by 0 bases, with 16 bases left in between. The CDR3 is 16 amino acids. CDR1 SGHTA and CDR2 FQGNSA come from the germline V gene. The DNA of the CDR3 is TGTGCCAGCAGCTCCCCCCTGCCGGGAGACTCCTACGAGCAGTACTTC. This sequence encodes CASSSPLPGDSYEQYF.

This clonotype was picked up a small number of times. This sequence joins TRBV11-2 and TRBJ2-1; D assignment may be TRBD1 or TRBD2 (5 bases each). The CDR3 has 13 residues. Between the trimmed V and J ends, which lost 7 bases and 7 bases, there was a span of 14 bases. In germline, CDR1 is SGHAT, CDR2 FQNNGV. CDR3 nucleotides: TGTGCCAGCACCGCCGCGTGGGGGAATGAGCAGTTCTTC. Translating gives CASTAAWGNEQFF.